This entry concerns a single T cell receptor beta chain. The antigen remains undetermined. This specimen belongs to a study of T cell repertoires in cytomegalovirus infection. The overall study: Peptides in the study included HLA-C-restricted and HLA-B-restricted CMV epitopes. Regarding the study as a whole: Cumulative public TCR beta family frequency identified CMV carriers with the relevant HLA. Clonotype analysis showed dominance of the ex vivo response by HLA-C-restricted CMV-specific TCR beta clonotypes.

TCRdb re-called the reads through MiXCR, storing one row per CDR3 protein. The sample lists around 300,000 distinct CDR3 sequences, about 20% occurring once. Germline trimming cut 5 bases from V and 8 bases from J; bases unmatched to any gene: 4. The CDR3 has 15 amino acids. Germline-derived CDR1 and CDR2 are SGHTA and FQGNSA. This rearrangement joins TRBV7-2 to TRBJ2-1; TRBD2 aligns across 15 bases. The sequences come from cultured PBMCs, collected from culture after CMV antigen stimulation. The TCR was taken from a human donor in good health (CMV status not recorded). Some clones in this sample may be carry-over from other donors' samples. Here the CDR3 reads CASSQGLAGGYEQFF. The CDR3 region has the DNA TGTGCCAGCAGCCAAGGACTAGCGGGAGGGTATGAGCAGTTCTTC.